Listed here are 17 T cell receptor beta chains from one sample, sequenced in a study of cytomegalovirus exposure and HLA in healthy donors. The PCR made use of 60 Vbeta and 13 Jbeta primers. Assay: immunoSEQ multiplex PCR; the TCRdb copy retains only in-frame clones and omits some. The sample has about 160,000 clones, 84% seen once. Sequencing used PBMCs. The receptors originated from a young man in good health and CMV-seronegative.

The chain has TRBV4-1 and TRBJ2-5; 7 nucleotides match TRBD1. The J call may not be correct, given that the DNA end is closer to TRBJ2-7. The length of the CDR3 is 13 residues. The germline CDR1 and CDR2 sequences are MGHRA and YSYEKL. CDR3 bases: TGCGCCAGCAGCCAGACAGGGACCTACGAGCAGTACTTC. It specifies CASSQTGTYEQYF.

The chain carries TRBV7-9 and TRBJ1-5, with D unresolved. Per germline, CDR1 SEHNR and CDR2 FQNEAQ (reference sequence). This CDR3 has 14 amino acids. The V end was cut by 0 bases, the J end by 3 bases, with 6 bases between. CDR3 in DNA: TGTGCCAGCAGCTTAGCCGGGATCAATCAGCCCCAGCATTTT. This encodes CASSLAGINQPQHF. Complete variable domain (other parts from reference TRBV7-9 and TRBJ1-5): DTGVSQNPRHKITKRGQNVTFRCDPISEHNRLYWYRQTLGQGPEFLTYFQNEAQLEKSRLLSDRFSAERPKGSFSTLEIQRTEQGDSAMYLCASSLAGINQPQHFGDGTRLSIL.

The J gene is TRBJ2-7, the V gene TRBV5-4; D is possibly TRBD2 (5 bases). Trimming removed 3 bases from V and 3 bases from J, with 7 bases in between. CDR3 size: 12 residues. Germline CDR1 SGHNT, CDR2 YYREEE (reference sequence). Here the CDR3 DNA reads TGTGCCAGCAGCTCCCGGGGCTACGAGCAGTACTTC. Residues: CASSSRGYEQYF.

V gene TRBV5-1 combines with J gene TRBJ1-1; D is possibly TRBD1 (6 bases). This CDR3 is 13 amino acids long. The germline V gene encodes CDR1 SGHRS and CDR2 YFSETQ. V gave up 4 bases and J gave up 9 bases, with 16 bases separating them. CDR3 nucleotides: TGCGCCAGCAGCCCCTCGGACAGAGTTAAAGCTTTCTTT. This codes for CASSPSDRVKAFF.

The chain couples TRBV2 to TRBJ2-6, with D perhaps matching TRBD2 (6 bases). V gave up 5 bases and J gave up 4 bases, with 18 bases separating them. This CDR3 region has 17 residues. The V gene's germline CDR1 is SNHLY and CDR2 FYNNEI. The CDR3 DNA reads TGTGCCAGCAGTACCCCCTTGGGGGGAAGAGGGGCCAACGTCCTGACTTTC. Translation: CASSTPLGGRGANVLTF.

This chain links TRBV28 with TRBJ2-5, with 10 bases matching TRBD2. CDR3 length: 17 residues. The junction had 13 bases not matched to a gene; V was cut back by 7 bases and J by 2 bases. The germline V gene has CDR1 MDHEN and CDR2 SYDVKM. DNA for the CDR3: TGTGCCAGCACCTTAGGCCTAGCGGGGGCCTTACAAGAGACCCAGTACTTC. Translating gives CASTLGLAGALQETQYF.

The chain has TRBV28 and TRBJ1-2; the match to TRBD1 covers 9 bases. This CDR3 has 16 amino acids. Germline CDR1 reads MDHEN; CDR2 reads SYDVKM. Losses at the gene ends were 2 bases for V and 3 bases for J; bases not matched to a gene: 7. Written as DNA, the CDR3 is TGTGCCAGCAGTTTACCCCTCCGGGACAGGGACTATGGCTACACCTTC. This gives the protein CASSLPLRDRDYGYTF.

The genes are TRBV6-5 and TRBJ2-7, with D hard to call. Trimming shortened V by 4 bases and J by 3 bases, and 13 bases separated the two germline ends. There are 14 residues in the CDR3. Germline values: CDR1 MNHEY, CDR2 SVGAGI. CDR3 protein: CASSFQSASYEQYF. The CDR3 coding sequence is TGTGCCAGCAGTTTTCAAAGTGCCAGCTACGAGCAGTACTTC.

V and J are TRBV7-3 and TRBJ2-7; TRBD1 is a possible D gene (5 bases). Germline-derived CDR1 and CDR2 are SGHTA and FQGTGA. V lost 2 bases to trimming and J lost 3 bases, with 14 bases between them. The CDR3 spans 15 residues. The CDR3 region is CASSLQQGPGYEQYF. The CDR3 DNA sequence: TGTGCCAGCAGCTTACAGCAGGGTCCAGGCTACGAGCAGTACTTC. Using reference TRBV7-3 and TRBJ2-7 for the parts outside the CDR3, the full variable domain is GAGVSQTPSNKVTEKGKYVELRCDPISGHTALYWYRQSLGQGPEFLIYFQGTGAADDSGLPNDRFFAVRPEGSVSTLKIQRTERGDSAVYLCASSLQQGPGYEQYFGPGTRLTVT.

The chain uses TRBV5-1 and TRBJ2-7, with TRBD1 matching 7 bases. The CDR3 consists of 13 residues. The ends lost 7 bases at V and 3 bases at J; junction bases unmatched: 7. The germline gives CDR1 SGHRS, CDR2 YFSETQ. The CDR3 coding sequence is TGCGCCAGCGGTTGGACAGGCGACTACGAGCAGTACTTC. It is translated as CASGWTGDYEQYF.

The chain links TRBV29-1 to TRBJ1-2, with D possibly TRBD1 on 5 matching bases. Germline assignment: CDR1 SQVTM and CDR2 ANQGSEA. V lost 0 bases to trimming and J lost 5 bases, with 13 bases between them. The CDR3 runs to 14 residues. CDR3 residues: CSVEDGASSYGYTF. DNA for the CDR3: TGCAGCGTTGAAGATGGGGCCTCGAGTTATGGCTACACCTTC. The full variable domain, with the rest looked up from reference TRBV29-1 and TRBJ1-2, is SAVISQKPSRDICQRGTSLTIQCQVDSQVTMMFWYRQQPGQSLTLIATANQGSEATYESGFVIDKFPISRPNLTFSTLTVSNMSPEDSSIYLCSVEDGASSYGYTFGSGTRLTVV.

This clone was recorded a few times. The chain has TRBV2 and TRBJ2-4; D is perhaps TRBD2 (5 bases). Germline CDR1 reads SNHLY; CDR2 reads FYNNEI. The V gene lost 4 bases and the J gene lost 0 bases, with 13 bases spanning the gap. The CDR3 spans 16 residues. The chain's CDR3 is CASSVAPGIAKNIQYF. The CDR3 region has the DNA TGTGCCAGCAGTGTGGCCCCGGGGATAGCCAAAAACATTCAGTACTTC.

The rearrangement links TRBV7-2 to TRBJ2-1; 12 bases are a match to TRBD2. J lost 7 bases, V lost 7 bases, and 8 bases had no gene match. This CDR3 has 15 residues. Looked up from germline, CDR1 is SGHTA and CDR2 is FQGNSA. CDR3 DNA sequence: TGTGCCAGCATGACTAGCGGGAGTAGCCTGAATGAGCAGTTCTTC. It yields the protein CASMTSGSSLNEQFF.

This rearrangement joins TRBV27 to TRBJ2-5, with 7 positions matching TRBD1. CDR1 is MNHEY and CDR2 is SMNVEV in the germline V gene (reference sequence). Losses at the gene ends were 0 bases for V and 2 bases for J; bases not matched to a gene: 9. The CDR3 spans 17 residues. As DNA, the CDR3 is TGTGCCAGCAGTTTATCACCCTCCGACAGGGCGCAAGAGACCCAGTACTTC. It translates to CASSLSPSDRAQETQYF.

This clone was counted once. The chain employs TRBV6-1 and TRBJ1-5; possibly TRBD1 for D (5 bases). The CDR3 is 19 residues long. V dropped 2 bases and J dropped 5 bases, with 25 bases sitting between them. Germline loops: CDR1 MNHNS, CDR2 SASEGT. The CDR3 bases are TGTGCCAGCAGTGAAATACTACAGGTCCCCACTCTATGGGATCAGCCCCAGCATTTT. Translation gives CASSEILQVPTLWDQPQHF.

This rearrangement joins TRBV7-3 to TRBJ2-1; TRBD1 matches at 10 bases. From germline, CDR1 is SGHTA and CDR2 FQGTGA. J lost 5 bases, V lost 5 bases, and 6 bases had no gene match. This CDR3 comprises 15 residues. CDR3 DNA: TGTGCCAGCAGCCCCCGGGACAGGGGAGACAATGAGCAGTTCTTC. This sequence encodes CASSPRDRGDNEQFF. The whole variable domain, filled in from reference TRBV7-3 and TRBJ2-1, reads GAGVSQTPSNKVTEKGKYVELRCDPISGHTALYWYRQSLGQGPEFLIYFQGTGAADDSGLPNDRFFAVRPEGSVSTLKIQRTERGDSAVYLCASSPRDRGDNEQFFGPGTRLTVL.

CDR3 sequence reads: CASSERDRSGEQYF. CDR3 DNA: TGTGCCAGCAGTGAACGCGACAGGAGTGGAGAGCAGTACTTC. This rearrangement joins TRBV2 to TRBJ2-5, with a weak D call TRBD1 (6 bases). The V gene lost 2 bases and the J gene lost 11 bases, with 18 bases spanning the gap. Germline CDR1 reads SNHLY; CDR2 reads FYNNEI. The CDR3 runs to 14 residues.